This T cell receptor (beta chain) was obtained from a study of blood T cells in healthy people across ages. Findings and limits, study-wide: Those diversity estimates obtained from one million T cells were thought to be underestimates. CMV status of donors was not determined, possibly confounding expanded clonotype changes.

Per sample, extraction of total RNA gave at least 5.5 micrograms in every case. The length of the CDR3 is 15 residues. Germline V gene data show CDR1 as SGHRS and CDR2 as YFSETQ. The trim removed 0 bases at V and 9 bases at J, leaving 6 bases unmatched. On this clonotype itself: Its specificity is not known.

It was with a sample-barcoded 5' primer and a J-beta primer mix that a second PCR of about 6 to 12 cycles was run. TCRdb analysed the 5' RACE reads with MiXCR anew, one entry per CDR3 protein. The sample has roughly 1,500,000 distinct CDR3 sequences, about 43% seen once. The genes are TRBV5-1 and TRBJ2-1; 10 bases are shared with TRBD2. The clonotype was recovered from a woman aged 18-35 years in good health. Sequencing was carried out using blood. Written as DNA, the CDR3 is TGCGCCAGCAGCTTGGTAGCGGGAGGTCGTGGTGAGCAGTTCTTC. It translates to CASSLVAGGRGEQFF.